This T cell receptor beta chain was identified during a study of cytomegalovirus exposure and HLA in healthy donors. PCR employed 60 Vbeta and 13 Jbeta primers. Sequenced by immunoSEQ multiplex PCR; TCRdb stores in-frame clones only, minus some. The table includes about 180,000 clones, 82% detected once. The clonotype comes from a man aged 35 to 55 in good health and CMV-seronegative. The specimen sequenced was PBMCs.

CDR3 region: CASSFGTGHTDTQYF. DNA of the CDR3: TGTGCCAGCAGCTTTGGGACAGGACACACAGATACGCAGTATTTT. The chain recombines TRBV7-2 with TRBJ2-3; 8 bases fit TRBD1. The CDR3 extends over 15 amino acids. J gave up 2 bases and V 3 bases, and 4 bases lay outside the gene matches. Looked up from germline, CDR1 is SGHTA and CDR2 is FQGNSA.